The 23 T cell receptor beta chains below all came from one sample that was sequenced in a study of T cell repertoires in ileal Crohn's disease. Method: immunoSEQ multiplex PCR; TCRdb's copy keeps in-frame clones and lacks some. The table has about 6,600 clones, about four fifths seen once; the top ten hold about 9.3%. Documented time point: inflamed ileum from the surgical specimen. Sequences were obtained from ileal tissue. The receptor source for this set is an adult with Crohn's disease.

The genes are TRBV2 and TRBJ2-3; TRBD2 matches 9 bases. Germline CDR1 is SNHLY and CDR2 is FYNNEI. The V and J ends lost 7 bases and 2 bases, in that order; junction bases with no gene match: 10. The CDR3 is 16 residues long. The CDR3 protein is CASINTGTSSTDTQYF. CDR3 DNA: TGTGCCAGCATCAACACCGGGACTAGCTCCACAGATACGCAGTATTTT.

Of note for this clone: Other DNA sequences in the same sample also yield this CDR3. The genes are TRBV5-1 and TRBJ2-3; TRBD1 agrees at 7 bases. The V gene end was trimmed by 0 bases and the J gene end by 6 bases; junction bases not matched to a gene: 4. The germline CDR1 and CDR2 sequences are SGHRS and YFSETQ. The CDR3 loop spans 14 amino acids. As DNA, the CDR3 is TGCGCCAGCAGCTTGGTAGGGGGCATCGATACGCAGTATTTT. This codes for CASSLVGGIDTQYF.

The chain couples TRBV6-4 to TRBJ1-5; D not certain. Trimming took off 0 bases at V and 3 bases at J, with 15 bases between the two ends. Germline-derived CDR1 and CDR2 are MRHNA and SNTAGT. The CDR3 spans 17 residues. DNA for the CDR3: TGTGCCAGCAGTGACTCGGGCAGGTCTGACAACAATCAGCCCCAGCATTTT. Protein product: CASSDSGRSDNNQPQHF.

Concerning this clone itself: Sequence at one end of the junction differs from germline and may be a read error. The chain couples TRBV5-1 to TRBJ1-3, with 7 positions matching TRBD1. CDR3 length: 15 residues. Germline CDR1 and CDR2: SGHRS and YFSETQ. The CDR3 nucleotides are TGCGCCAGCAGTTTGGGACAGTCGGTAGGAAACACCATATATTTT. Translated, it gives CASSLGQSVGNTIYF.

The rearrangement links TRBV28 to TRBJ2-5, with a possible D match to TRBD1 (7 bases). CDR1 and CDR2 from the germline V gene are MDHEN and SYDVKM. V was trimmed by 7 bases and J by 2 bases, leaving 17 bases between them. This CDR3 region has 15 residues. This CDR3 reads CASNPGGTVQETQYF. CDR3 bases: TGTGCCAGCAACCCAGGGGGGACTGTTCAAGAGACCCAGTACTTC.

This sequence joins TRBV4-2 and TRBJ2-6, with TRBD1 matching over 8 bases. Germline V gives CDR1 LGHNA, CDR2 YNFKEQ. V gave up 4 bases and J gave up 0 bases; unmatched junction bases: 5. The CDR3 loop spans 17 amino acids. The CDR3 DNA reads TGTGCCAGCAGCCTAACCGGGACAGGCTCTGGGGCCAACGTCCTGACTTTC. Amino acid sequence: CASSLTGTGSGANVLTF.

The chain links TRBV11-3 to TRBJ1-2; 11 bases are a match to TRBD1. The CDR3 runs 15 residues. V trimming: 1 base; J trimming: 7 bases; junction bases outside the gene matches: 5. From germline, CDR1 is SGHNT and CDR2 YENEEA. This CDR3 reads CASSLVGTGGVGYTF. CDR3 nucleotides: TGTGCCAGCAGCTTAGTTGGGACAGGGGGAGTTGGCTACACCTTC.

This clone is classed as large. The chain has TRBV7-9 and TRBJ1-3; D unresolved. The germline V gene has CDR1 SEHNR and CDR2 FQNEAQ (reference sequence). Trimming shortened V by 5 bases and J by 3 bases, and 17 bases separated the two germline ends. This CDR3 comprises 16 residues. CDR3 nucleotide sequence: TGTGCCAGCAGCCTCTTCGGACTGGGCGGTGGAAACACCATATATTTT. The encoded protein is CASSLFGLGGGNTIYF.

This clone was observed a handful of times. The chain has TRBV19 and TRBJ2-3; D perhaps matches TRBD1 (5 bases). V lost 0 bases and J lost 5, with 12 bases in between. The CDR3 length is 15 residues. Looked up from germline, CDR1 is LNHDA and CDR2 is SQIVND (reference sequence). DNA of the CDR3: TGTGCCAGTAGTATAGATATTACAGGCGGAGATACGCAGTATTTT. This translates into CASSIDITGGDTQYF.

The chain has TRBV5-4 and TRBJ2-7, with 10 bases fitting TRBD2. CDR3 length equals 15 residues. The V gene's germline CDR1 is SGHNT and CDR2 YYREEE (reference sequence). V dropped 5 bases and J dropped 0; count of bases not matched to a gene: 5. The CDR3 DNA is TGTGCCAGCAGTCCAAAGCGGGGGGGCTCCTACGAGCAGTACTTC. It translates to CASSPKRGGSYEQYF.

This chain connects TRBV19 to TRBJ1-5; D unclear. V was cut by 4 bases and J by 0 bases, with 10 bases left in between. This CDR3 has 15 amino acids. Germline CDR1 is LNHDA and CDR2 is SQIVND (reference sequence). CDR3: CASSTLGHSNQPQHF. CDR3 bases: TGTGCCAGTAGTACCCTGGGCCATAGCAATCAGCCCCAGCATTTT.

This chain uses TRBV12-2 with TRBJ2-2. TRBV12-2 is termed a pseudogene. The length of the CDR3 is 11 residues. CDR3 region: CASRNTGELFF. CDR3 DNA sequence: TGTGCAAGTCGCAACACCGGGGAGCTGTTTTTT.

The CDR3 sequence is CASSHIDMTYGYTF. The CDR3 DNA is TGTGCCAGCAGTCATATCGACATGACCTATGGCTACACCTTC. V usage is TRBV11-2 and J usage is TRBJ1-2; D remains ambiguous. V was pared by 6 bases and J by 4 bases, with 15 bases between. Germline loops: CDR1 SGHAT, CDR2 FQNNGV. The CDR3 extends over 14 amino acids.

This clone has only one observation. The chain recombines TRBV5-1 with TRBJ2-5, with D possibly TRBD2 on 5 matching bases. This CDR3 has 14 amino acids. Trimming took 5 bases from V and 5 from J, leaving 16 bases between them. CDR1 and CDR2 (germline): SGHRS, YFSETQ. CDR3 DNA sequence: TGCGCCAGCAGTCCCGGGATCCCCGGGGAGACCCAGTACTTC. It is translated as CASSPGIPGETQYF.

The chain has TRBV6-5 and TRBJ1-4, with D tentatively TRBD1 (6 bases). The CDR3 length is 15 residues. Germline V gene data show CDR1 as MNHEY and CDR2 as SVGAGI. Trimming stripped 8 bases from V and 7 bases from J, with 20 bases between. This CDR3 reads CASALRGGVREKLFF. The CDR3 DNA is TGTGCCAGCGCTCTTAGGGGGGGGGTACGTGAAAAACTGTTTTTT.

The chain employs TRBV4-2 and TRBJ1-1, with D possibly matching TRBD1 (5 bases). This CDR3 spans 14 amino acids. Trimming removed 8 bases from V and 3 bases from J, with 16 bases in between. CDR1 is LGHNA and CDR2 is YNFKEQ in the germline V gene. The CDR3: CASLRDPRDTEAFF. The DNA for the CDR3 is TGTGCCAGCCTCCGGGACCCCAGGGACACTGAAGCTTTCTTT.

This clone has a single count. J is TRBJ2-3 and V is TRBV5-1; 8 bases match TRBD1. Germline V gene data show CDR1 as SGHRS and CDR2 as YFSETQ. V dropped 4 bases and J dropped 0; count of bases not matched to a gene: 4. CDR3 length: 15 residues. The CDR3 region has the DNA TGCGCCAGCAGCACAACAGGGGGTAGCACAGATACGCAGTATTTT. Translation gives CASSTTGGSTDTQYF.

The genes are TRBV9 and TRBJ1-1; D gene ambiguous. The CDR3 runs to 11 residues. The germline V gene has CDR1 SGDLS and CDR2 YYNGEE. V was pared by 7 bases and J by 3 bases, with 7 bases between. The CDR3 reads CASSRDTEAFF. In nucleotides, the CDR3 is TGTGCCAGCTCTCGGGACACTGAAGCTTTCTTT.

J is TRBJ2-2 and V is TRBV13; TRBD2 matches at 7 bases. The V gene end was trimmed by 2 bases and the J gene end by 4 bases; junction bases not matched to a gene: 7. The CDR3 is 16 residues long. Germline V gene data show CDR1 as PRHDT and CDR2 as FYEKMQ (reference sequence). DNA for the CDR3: TGTGCCAGCAGCTTATGGCGGGGGAGAGTCACCGGGGAGCTGTTTTTT. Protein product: CASSLWRGRVTGELFF.

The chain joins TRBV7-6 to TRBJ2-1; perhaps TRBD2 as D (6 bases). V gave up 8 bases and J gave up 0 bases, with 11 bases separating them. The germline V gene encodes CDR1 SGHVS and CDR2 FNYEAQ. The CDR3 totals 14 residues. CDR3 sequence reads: CASGWGVSYNEQFF. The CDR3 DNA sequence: TGTGCCAGCGGCTGGGGGGTCTCCTACAATGAGCAGTTCTTC.

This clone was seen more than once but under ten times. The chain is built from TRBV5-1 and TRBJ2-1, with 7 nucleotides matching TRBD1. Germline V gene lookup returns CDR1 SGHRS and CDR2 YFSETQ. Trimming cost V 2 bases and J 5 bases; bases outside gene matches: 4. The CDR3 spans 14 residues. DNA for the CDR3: TGCGCCAGCAGCTTTGGGGACAGAAACAATGAGCAGTTCTTC. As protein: CASSFGDRNNEQFF.

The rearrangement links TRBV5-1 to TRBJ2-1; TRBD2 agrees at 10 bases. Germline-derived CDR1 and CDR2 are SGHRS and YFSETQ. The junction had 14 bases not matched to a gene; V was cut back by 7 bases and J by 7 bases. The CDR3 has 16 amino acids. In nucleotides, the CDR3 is TGCGCCAGCGGGGGATATCTAGCGGGAGTGGGAAATGAGCAGTTCTTC. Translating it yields CASGGYLAGVGNEQFF.

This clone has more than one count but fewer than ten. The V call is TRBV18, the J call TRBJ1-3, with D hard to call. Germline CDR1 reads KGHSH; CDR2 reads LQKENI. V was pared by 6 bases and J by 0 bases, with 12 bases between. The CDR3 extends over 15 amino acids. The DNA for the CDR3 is TGTGCCAGCTCCCTCCAGCCCGACTCTGGAAACACCATATATTTT. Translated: CASSLQPDSGNTIYF.